The TCR beta chain under discussion was sequenced for a study of T cells in Graves' hyperthyroidism and ophthalmopathy. Study-level points and caveats: The blood repertoire included most of the expanded thyroid clonotypes above 0.001.

This clonotype appeared many times. The target antigen is unknown. With duration under 3 months, ophthalmopathy was active: Clinical Activity Score at least 3, NOSPECS at least 4. Diagnosis rested on symptoms, serum thyroxine and TRAb, thyroid ultrasound, and orbital computed tomography. The PBMCs were sourced from fresh peripheral blood (around 10 ml). Trimming took off 2 bases at V and 6 bases at J, with 16 bases between the two ends. The CDR3 runs 15 residues. CDR1 is MNHEY and CDR2 is SVGAGI in the germline V gene. RNA transcripts provided the source from which TCR beta CDR3 regions were amplified. HTBI primers were the set used in a first-round RT-PCR of the TCR CDR3. A single record per CDR3 protein comes from TCRdb applying MiXCR to the multiplex PCR reads. The table lists about 610,000 distinct CDR3 sequences, 14% to 15% of them singletons.

The sequence was collected from a woman aged 40 to 50 with Graves' ophthalmopathy. The rearrangement joins TRBV6-5 to TRBJ1-1; unclear D gene. The sample consisted of blood. The CDR3 loop reads CASSYQAGYGSEAFF. DNA for the CDR3: TGTGCCAGCAGTTACCAAGCAGGTTATGGCTCTGAAGCTTTCTTT.